This entry features one T cell receptor (beta chain) sequence. The sample holds one count of this clone. Its specific antigen is unknown. Qualities for individual bases were not recorded, and no much larger clone is one base off. Genomic DNA was extracted from sorted cells for sequencing of the TCRbeta CDR3 region. TCRbeta CDR3 regions were sequenced using the immunoSEQ Assay. Held by TCRdb, this immuneACCESS table contains in-frame sequences only and omits some clones. Under half of the omission traces to an unresolved V gene where checked; the cause of the rest is unknown. Counted in this sample were 53,000 or so clones; around nine tenths of them appeared once. Jointly, the top ten make up approximately 1.5% of the sample. This sample is part of a study of OX40 agonist ivuxolimab in advanced cancers. Concerning the study at large: Ivuxolimab was a fully human IgG2 agonistic monoclonal antibody targeting the costimulatory receptor OX40 (CD134). Intravenous ivuxolimab was administered to patients every 2 weeks at six dose levels: 0.01, 0.1, 0.3, 1.5, 3 and 10 mg/kg. Of the roughly 52 dose-escalation patients, hepatocellular carcinoma was present in about 20, melanoma in roughly 15, renal cell carcinoma in 9 and head and neck cancer in 9. The dose-escalation cohort was approximately 83% male with a mean age of around 64 years, ranging from 23 to 79. Prior anti-PD-1, anti-PD-L1 or anti-CTLA-4 therapy was permitted, and checkpoint inhibitors had been received by about 37% of dose-escalation patients. Partial responses were achieved by three dose-escalation patients, of whom one had hepatocellular carcinoma and two had cutaneous melanoma. Peripheral TCRbeta sequencing was intended to test whether TCR sequence diversity was altered and clonal T-cell expansion was caused by ivuxolimab. The paper reports the monotherapy dose-escalation portion (N ≈ 52 patients) of the phase I ivuxolimab trial. What the work shows at the level of the full study, not this receptor alone: Low levels of normalized T-cell clonal expansion were also shown by some nonresponding patients. After ivuxolimab, more expanded clones were found on average in CD8+ T cells than in CD4+ T cells. Which antigens the clonally expanded peripheral T cells were specific for was not determined. At doses of 0.1 to 3.0 mg/kg, clonal expansion of both CD4+ and CD8+ blood T cells was observed from baseline to week 6. Partial responders in the 0.1-3.0 mg/kg groups had among the lowest normalized peripheral clonal expansion, especially among CD8+ T cells.

Patients with a history of autoimmune disease or receiving systemic immunosuppression were excluded from the trial. Peripheral blood for TCR sequencing was drawn from every dose cohort at baseline, at cycle 4 day 1 and at cycle 7 day 1. Samples were obtained from an open-label, multicenter, first-in-human phase I dose-escalation trial of ivuxolimab. Adults with locally advanced or metastatic melanoma, renal cell carcinoma, hepatocellular carcinoma or head and neck squamous cell carcinoma were enrolled in the trial. CD4+ and CD8+ T cells were sorted separately from peripheral blood before TCR sequencing. The germline V gene encodes CDR1 MGHDK and CDR2 SYGVNS. V sheds 5 bases and J sheds 3 bases, leaving 14 bases between their ends. From its cysteine to its phenylalanine, the CDR3 spans 15 amino acids. The retained sequence is limited to the CDR3, 45 bases, with the frame set at the first base.

The TCR originated in an adult with an advanced solid tumor such as melanoma, head and neck, liver or kidney cancer. The chain employs TRBV25-1 and TRBJ2-4, with the D call perhaps TRBD1 or TRBD2, each one matching 5 bases. The specimen comprised CD4+ or CD8+ T cells sorted from blood, sampled in a trial of the OX40 agonist ivuxolimab. The encoded CDR3 is CASSSGTSGKNIQYF. The nucleotides read TGTGCCAGCAGTTCCGGGACGTCGGGCAAAAACATTCAGTACTTC.